This is a list of T cell receptor beta chains from one sample in a study of early T cells in non-severe SARS-CoV-2 infection. TCRdb reanalysed the 5' RACE reads using MiXCR and keeps one entry per CDR3 protein. The sample yields 23,000 or so distinct CDR3 sequences, around 5% seen once. The sequenced sample consisted of whole blood. Receptor source: an adult who was a healthcare worker with PCR-confirmed SARS-CoV-2 infection or an uninfected control (not recorded which). CDR3s leave out the opening cysteine and the closing phenylalanine or tryptophan. Each record gives: V gene, CDR3 protein.

V: TRBV7-2
CDR3: ASSLEASGRVEQF

V: TRBV5-4
CDR3: ASSLGQVARTDTQY

V: TRBV2
CDR3: ASSPGDRAWSNQPQH

V: TRBV20-1
CDR3: SAGRRETQY

V: TRBV4-1
CDR3: ASSQGLAGNEQF

V: TRBV12-5
CDR3: ASGLASGRGIMTQY

V: TRBV6-6
CDR3: ASSYSMRQETNYGYT

V: TRBV20-1
CDR3: SAGAGQETEAF

V: TRBV20-1
CDR3: SLPDGYGYT

V: TRBV28
CDR3: ASSLGLAADYEQY

V: TRBV18
CDR3: ASSLFGGKNTEAF

V: TRBV28
CDR3: ASSSLGGPTDTQY

V: TRBV4-3
CDR3: ASSQDETGGFGDTQY

V: TRBV20-1
CDR3: SASRRTGRTPNEQF

V: TRBV12-3/TRBV12-4
CDR3: ASSSRQGAGELF

V: TRBV7-2
CDR3: ASSPTHRGRLIEQF

V: TRBV6-6
CDR3: ASSYGPGERGYT

V: TRBV20-1
CDR3: SARGGLAGFTDTQY

V: TRBV5-1
CDR3: ASSLEQGSYEQY

V: TRBV7-2
CDR3: ASSLASQGDYGYT

V: TRBV7-8
CDR3: ASSSYSTSALLTQY

V: TRBV2
CDR3: ASTEQGGWSGELF

V: TRBV28
CDR3: ASSLGLGHLY

V: TRBV27
CDR3: ASSLRVSSYEQY

V: TRBV5-1
CDR3: ASSVGAAEAF

V: TRBV29-1
CDR3: SASNGGPRHEKLF

V: TRBV6-5
CDR3: ATRGLAGVHEQY

V: TRBV7-8
CDR3: ASSPKAIAYNEQF

V: TRBV7-8
CDR3: ASSPYRAQNQPQH

V: TRBV29-1
CDR3: SVERTGFGNTIY

V: TRBV10-3
CDR3: AISEAGGDYNEQF

V: TRBV28
CDR3: ASSRLGPYEQY

V: TRBV29-1
CDR3: SVQGLANEQF

V: TRBV2
CDR3: ASSEGPGGTEAF

V: TRBV21-1
CDR3: ASSTDWTGERNIQY

V: TRBV12-3/TRBV12-4
CDR3: ASSRFSSYEQY

V: TRBV10-3
CDR3: AISDRIAEDTDTQY

V: TRBV6-2/TRBV6-3
CDR3: ASSDLQGTGLNEQF

V: TRBV21-1
CDR3: ASSSGDLPYNQPQH

V: TRBV20-1
CDR3: SGEEYSNQPQH

V: TRBV30
CDR3: AWSGGVYNEQF

V: TRBV20-1
CDR3: SGQREADTQY

V: TRBV5-4
CDR3: ASSLAYVTGNEQF

V: TRBV20-1
CDR3: SAWSSGRASEQY

V: TRBV29-1
CDR3: SVEPQDNYGYT

V: TRBV10-3
CDR3: AISEQGVSYNSPLH

V: TRBV5-1
CDR3: ASSLQDNSPLH

V: TRBV5-1
CDR3: ASSRTGDGYGYT

V: TRBV5-4
CDR3: ASSLSPDLEAF

V: TRBV7-9
CDR3: ASSPTGTTTDTQY